Listed here is a single T cell receptor (beta chain). This specimen belongs to a study of shared clonotypes between healthy human individuals. As for the study in general: The cohort had two women and a few men, ages 18 to 49. A donor's plate count was three for CD4 naive and three for CD4 memory; CD8 naive had two and CD8 memory one.

V shed 7 bases and J 7 bases; nucleotides not matched to a gene: 15. Germline V gives CDR1 ENHRY, CDR2 SYGVKD. There are 15 residues in the CDR3. Each sorted subset replicate got 200 ng genomic DNA, roughly 27,000 genomes. Here immunoSEQ multiplex PCR was the method, and the copy in TCRdb shows in-frame clones only, minus some. The top ten hold 0.4% to 0.55% of the sample, which has 800,000 to 1,200,000 clones, around 78% seen once. All of the donors resided in Nashville, Tennessee, and each was a Caucasian adult. Input material: memory CD4+ T cells from PBMCs. The subset was: CD45RA-negative fraction. The rearrangement links TRBV10-3 to TRBJ2-7, with 8 bases aligning to TRBD1. The origin of this receptor is a man in his late teens or twenties in good health. Some clones in this sample may be carry-over from other donors' samples. The CDR3 nucleotides read TGTGCCATCACCCTGGGAGACAGGGGATATGGGGAGCAGTACTTC. The encoded protein is CAITLGDRGYGEQYF.